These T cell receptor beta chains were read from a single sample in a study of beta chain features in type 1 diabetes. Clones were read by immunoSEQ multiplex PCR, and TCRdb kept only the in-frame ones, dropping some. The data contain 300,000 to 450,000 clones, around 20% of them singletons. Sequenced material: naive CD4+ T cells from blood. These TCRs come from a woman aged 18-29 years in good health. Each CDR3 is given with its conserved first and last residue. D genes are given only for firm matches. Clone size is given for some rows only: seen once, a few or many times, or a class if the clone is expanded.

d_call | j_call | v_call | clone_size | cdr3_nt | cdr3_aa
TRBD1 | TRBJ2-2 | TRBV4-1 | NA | TGCGCCAGCAGCAGGGGACAGGGAAACACCGGGGAGCTGTTTTTT | CASSRGQGNTGELFF
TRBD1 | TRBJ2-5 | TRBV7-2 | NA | TGTGCCAGCAGCCCAGACAGGGGGCTGGAGACCCAGTACTTC | CASSPDRGLETQYF
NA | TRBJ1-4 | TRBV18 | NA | TGTGCCAGCTCACCGTCGACGGGAAATGAAAAACTGTTTTTT | CASSPSTGNEKLFF
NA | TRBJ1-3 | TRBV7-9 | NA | TGTGCCAGCAGCCAACAGGGTGGGGCTGGAAACACCATATATTTT | CASSQQGGAGNTIYF
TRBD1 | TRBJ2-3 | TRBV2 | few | TGTGCCAGCAGTCGGGACAGGGGCCCAGATACGCAGTATTTT | CASSRDRGPDTQYF
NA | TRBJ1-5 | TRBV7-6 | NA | TGTGCCAGCAGCCAGGACAGTGATGGTCAGCCCCAGCATTTT | CASSQDSDGQPQHF
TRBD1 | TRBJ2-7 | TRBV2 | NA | TGTGCCAGCAGTCCGGACAGGGCTTCCTCCTACGAGCAGTACTTC | CASSPDRASSYEQYF
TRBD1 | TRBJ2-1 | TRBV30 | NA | TGTGCCTACAGGGGGTCGACAAAGCTAGAGCAGTTCTTC | CAYRGSTKLEQFF
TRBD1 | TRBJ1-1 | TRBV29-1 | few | TGCAGCGCTGAGACAGGGTTGAACACTGAAGCTTTCTTT | CSAETGLNTEAFF
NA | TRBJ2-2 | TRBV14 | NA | TGTGCCAGCAGCCCTTCATTGGGGACTCCCGGGGGTAACACCGGGGAGCTGTTTTTT | CASSPSLGTPGGNTGELFF
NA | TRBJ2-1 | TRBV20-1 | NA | TGCGCTGTGAACAGGAGGGTTGAGCAGTTCTTC | CAVNRRVEQFF
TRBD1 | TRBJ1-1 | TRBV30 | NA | TGTGCCTGGAGCCGGACAGGACAGGGCACTGAAGCTTTCTTT | CAWSRTGQGTEAFF
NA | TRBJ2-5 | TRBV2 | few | TGTGCCAGCAAACGCCGCTGGGCAGTTGACGAGACCCAGTACTTC | CASKRRWAVDETQYF
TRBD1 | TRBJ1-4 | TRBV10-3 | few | TGTGCCATCAGCACGGGACAGGCTGGGGAAAAACTGTTTTTT | CAISTGQAGEKLFF
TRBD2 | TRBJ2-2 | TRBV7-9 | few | TGTGCCAGCAGCTTAAGCGGGAGGGACACCGGGGAGCTGTTTTTT | CASSLSGRDTGELFF
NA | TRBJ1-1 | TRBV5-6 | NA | TGTGCCAGCAGCTTGGGGAGGTTGAACACTGAAGCTTTCTTT | CASSLGRLNTEAFF
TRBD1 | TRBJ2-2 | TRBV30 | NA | TGTGCCTTCCGGGACAGCCCGAACACCGGGGAGCTGTTTTTT | CAFRDSPNTGELFF
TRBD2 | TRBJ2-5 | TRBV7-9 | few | TGTGCCAGCAGCCGGACCCCCGGGGGGGAGACCCAGTACTTC | CASSRTPGGETQYF
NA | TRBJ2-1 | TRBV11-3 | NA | TGTGCCAGCAGTATGAGTCTAGCACGGTCCTACAATGAGCAGTTCTTC | CASSMSLARSYNEQFF
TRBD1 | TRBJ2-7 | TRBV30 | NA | TGTGCCTGGACGACAGGGGGCCACGAGCAGTACTTC | CAWTTGGHEQYF
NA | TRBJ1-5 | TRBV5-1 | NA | TGCGCCAGCAGCTTTGAGGTGGATCAGCCCCAGCATTTT | CASSFEVDQPQHF
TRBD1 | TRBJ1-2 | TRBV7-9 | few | TGTGCCAGCAGCCCGGATTGGACAGGGGTAGGCTACACCTTC | CASSPDWTGVGYTF
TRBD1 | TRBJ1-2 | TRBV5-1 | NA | TGCGCCAGCAGCTTGGGCGACAGGGACTATGGCTACACCTTC | CASSLGDRDYGYTF
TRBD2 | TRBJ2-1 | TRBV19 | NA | TGTGCCAGTAGTCTACTAGCGGGAGGCTACAATGAGCAGTTCTTC | CASSLLAGGYNEQFF
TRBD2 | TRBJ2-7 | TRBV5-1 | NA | TGCGCCAGCAGCCCGGGGCGGGAGGGTTACGAGCAGTACTTC | CASSPGREGYEQYF
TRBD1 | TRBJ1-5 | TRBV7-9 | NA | TGTGCCAGCAGCCTCGGGACAGGGAATCAGCCCCAGCATTTT | CASSLGTGNQPQHF
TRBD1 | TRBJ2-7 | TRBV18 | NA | TGTGCCAGCTCTCCCGACAGGGGGGTCGAGCAGTACTTC | CASSPDRGVEQYF